The clone carrying this T cell receptor beta chain was counted between two and nine times. TCRdb redid the calling of the 5' RACE reads with MiXCR, one entry per CDR3 protein. The top ten hold about 5.5% of the sample, which has about 37,000 distinct CDR3 sequences, about 5.2% seen once. The data were taken from a study of early T cells in non-severe SARS-CoV-2 infection. V was shortened by 2 bases and J by 6 bases, with 16 bases between the two germline ends. The germline CDR1 and CDR2 sequences are MDHEN and SYDVKM. This CDR3 has 15 residues. Source: whole blood, taken at baseline. J is TRBJ1-2 and V is TRBV28; a possible D gene is TRBD1 (6 bases). This TCR was recovered from an adult who was a healthcare worker with PCR-confirmed SARS-CoV-2 infection or an uninfected control (not recorded which). CDR3 DNA: TGTGCCAGCAGTTTAGGGGTAGGGACAAATGATGGCTACACCTTC. The encoded protein is CASSLGVGTNDGYTF.